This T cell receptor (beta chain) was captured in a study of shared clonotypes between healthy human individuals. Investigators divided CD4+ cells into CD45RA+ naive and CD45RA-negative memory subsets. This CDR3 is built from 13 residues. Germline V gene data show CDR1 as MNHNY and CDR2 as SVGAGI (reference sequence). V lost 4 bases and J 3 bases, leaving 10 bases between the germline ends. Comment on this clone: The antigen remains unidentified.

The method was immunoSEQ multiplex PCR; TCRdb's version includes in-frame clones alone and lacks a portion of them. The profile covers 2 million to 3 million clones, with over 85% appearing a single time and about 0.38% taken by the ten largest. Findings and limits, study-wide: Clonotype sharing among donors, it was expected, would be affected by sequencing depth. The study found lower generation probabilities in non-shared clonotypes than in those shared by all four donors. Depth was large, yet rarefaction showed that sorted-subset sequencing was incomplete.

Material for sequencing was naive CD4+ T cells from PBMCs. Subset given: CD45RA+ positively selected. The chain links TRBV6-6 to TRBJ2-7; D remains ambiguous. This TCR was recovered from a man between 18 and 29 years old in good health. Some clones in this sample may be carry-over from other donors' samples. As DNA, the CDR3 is TGTGCCAGCAGTTTTGAGATTCTCTACGAGCAGTACTTC. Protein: CASSFEILYEQYF.